The 10 T cell receptor beta chains in this list originate from one sample, sequenced in a study of early T cells in non-severe SARS-CoV-2 infection. Each CDR3 protein gets one entry after TCRdb re-called the 5' RACE reads with MiXCR. The sample yields approximately 79,000 distinct CDR3 sequences, approximately 13% seen once. The sample taken for sequencing was whole blood. These receptors all come from an adult who was a healthcare worker with PCR-confirmed SARS-CoV-2 infection or an uninfected control (not recorded which).

The J gene is TRBJ2-5, the V gene TRBV7-2, with TRBD1 as a possible D gene (6 bases). Germline V lookup: CDR1 SGHTA, CDR2 FQGNSA. This CDR3 region has 14 residues. V lost 4 bases to trimming and J lost 4 bases, with 13 bases between them. The CDR3 is CASSYLGARETQYF. The DNA of the CDR3 is TGTGCCAGCAGCTATCTGGGGGCCCGAGAGACCCAGTACTTC.

A few counts support this clonotype. The chain is built from TRBV7-8 and TRBJ1-6; possible D gene TRBD1, 6 bases. CDR3 size: 16 residues. Trimming pared 5 bases from V and 0 bases from J, leaving 11 bases between. Germline CDR1 reads SGHVS; CDR2 reads FQNEAQ. The CDR3 DNA sequence: TGTGCCAGCAGCCCCAGGGGACTCTCCTATAATTCACCCCTCCACTTT. It specifies CASSPRGLSYNSPLHF.

This clonotype was counted ten times or more. The rearrangement uses TRBV11-2 and TRBJ2-2; 7 nucleotides agree with TRBD1. Germline CDR1 reads SGHAT; CDR2 reads FQNNGV. The V and J ends lost 5 bases and 1 base, in that order; junction bases with no gene match: 10. The CDR3 is 17 residues long. The DNA of the CDR3 is TGTGCCAGCAGCCCAAGAATCGGGACAGAGAACACCGGGGAGCTGTTTTTT. Its protein is CASSPRIGTENTGELFF.

V is TRBV15 and J is TRBJ2-7; no reliable D call. Germline values: CDR1 LNHNV, CDR2 YYDKDF (reference sequence). The germline V and J ends were trimmed by 1 base and 4 bases, with 14 bases remaining between them. The CDR3 loop spans 15 amino acids. The CDR3 sequence: CATSRGPNGDYEQYF. Written as DNA, the CDR3 is TGTGCCACCAGCAGAGGACCGAACGGAGATTACGAGCAGTACTTC. The full variable domain, with the rest looked up from reference TRBV15 and TRBJ2-7, is DAMVIQNPRYQVTQFGKPVTLSCSQTLNHNVMYWYQQKSSQAPKLLFHYYDKDFNNEADTPDNFQSRRPNTSFCFLDIRSPGLGDTAMYLCATSRGPNGDYEQYFGPGTRLTVT.

The rearrangement uses TRBV7-9 and TRBJ2-1; the match to TRBD2 covers 10 bases. Germline V gene data show CDR1 as SEHNR and CDR2 as FQNEAQ (reference sequence). The CDR3 totals 15 residues. With 5 bases clipped from V and 8 bases from J, the junction kept 9 bases outside the gene matches. The CDR3 DNA reads as TGTGCCAGCAGCCCAAGGACTAGCGGATGGGATGAGCAGTTCTTC. Its protein product is CASSPRTSGWDEQFF.

This clonotype was recorded at least ten times. This rearrangement joins TRBV4-1 to TRBJ1-1; a weak D match, TRBD1 (5 bases). The CDR3 is 13 amino acids. The germline V gene encodes CDR1 MGHRA and CDR2 YSYEKL. Trimming cost V 0 bases and J 10 bases, with 12 bases left between them. CDR3 nucleotide sequence: TGCGCCAGCAGCCAAGATCCCAGGGCATCAGCTTTCTTT. This sequence encodes CASSQDPRASAFF.

This chain connects TRBV5-1 to TRBJ2-2; TRBD2 aligns across 11 bases. After removal of 0 bases from V and 5 bases from J, the junction contained 6 bases not matched to a gene. The CDR3 is 17 residues long. Germline values: CDR1 SGHRS, CDR2 YFSETQ. The CDR3 here is CASSLAPGTSGTGELFF. The CDR3 bases are TGCGCCAGCAGCTTGGCCCCAGGGACTAGCGGAACCGGGGAGCTGTTTTTT.

This clonotype has a single count. The genes are TRBV7-3 and TRBJ2-5, with TRBD1 matching 7 bases. Trimming cost V 3 bases and J 3 bases; bases outside gene matches: 7. The CDR3 covers 15 residues. Germline V gives CDR1 SGHTA, CDR2 FQGTGA. The CDR3 spells CASSLNTGVEETQYF. The DNA for the CDR3 is TGTGCCAGCAGCTTGAATACAGGGGTAGAAGAGACCCAGTACTTC.

This sequence joins TRBV7-2 and TRBJ2-5, with TRBD2 identical over 7 bases. There are 14 residues in the CDR3. The germline V gene encodes CDR1 SGHTA and CDR2 FQGNSA. Trimming removed 0 bases from V and 2 bases from J; junction bases left unmatched: 0. CDR3: CASSLAGGQETQYF. As DNA, the CDR3 is TGTGCCAGCAGCTTAGCGGGGGGGCAAGAGACCCAGTACTTC.

There are many counts of this clonotype. This chain uses TRBV7-9 with TRBJ1-1; D not resolved. The CDR3 sequence is 13 residues long. Germline values: CDR1 SEHNR, CDR2 FQNEAQ (reference sequence). V was cut by 3 bases and J by 1 base, with 6 bases left in between. This CDR3 is CASSFAANTEAFF. For the CDR3, the DNA is TGTGCCAGCAGCTTCGCAGCGAACACTGAAGCTTTCTTT.